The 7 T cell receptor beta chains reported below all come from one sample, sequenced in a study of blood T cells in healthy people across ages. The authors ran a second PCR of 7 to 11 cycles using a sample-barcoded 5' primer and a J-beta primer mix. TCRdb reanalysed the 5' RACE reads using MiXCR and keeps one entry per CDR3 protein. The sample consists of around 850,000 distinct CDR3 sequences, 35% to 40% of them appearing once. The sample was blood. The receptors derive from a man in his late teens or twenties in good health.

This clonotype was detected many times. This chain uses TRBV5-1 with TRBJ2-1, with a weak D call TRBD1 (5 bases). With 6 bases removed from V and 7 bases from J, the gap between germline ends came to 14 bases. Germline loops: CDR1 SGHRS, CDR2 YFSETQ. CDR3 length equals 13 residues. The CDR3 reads CASTGPAGNEQFF. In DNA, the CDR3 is TGCGCCAGCACCGGGCCCGCAGGGAATGAGCAGTTCTTC.

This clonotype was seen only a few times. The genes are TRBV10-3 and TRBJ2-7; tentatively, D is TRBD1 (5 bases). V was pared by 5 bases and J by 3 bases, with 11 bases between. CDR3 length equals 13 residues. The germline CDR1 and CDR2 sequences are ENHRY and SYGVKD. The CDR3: CAISRQSYYEQYF. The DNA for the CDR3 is TGTGCCATCAGTCGACAGTCTTACTACGAGCAGTACTTC.

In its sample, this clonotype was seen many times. The CDR3 coding sequence is TGCAGTGCCAGGGGACAGAACGGTCAGCCCCAGCATTTT. As protein: CSARGQNGQPQHF. The rearrangement uses TRBV20-1 and TRBJ1-5; 7 nucleotides agree with TRBD1. The CDR3 is made up of 13 amino acids. The V gene end was trimmed by 6 bases and the J gene end by 6 bases; junction bases not matched to a gene: 8. Germline V gene lookup returns CDR1 DFQATT and CDR2 SNEGSKA (reference sequence).

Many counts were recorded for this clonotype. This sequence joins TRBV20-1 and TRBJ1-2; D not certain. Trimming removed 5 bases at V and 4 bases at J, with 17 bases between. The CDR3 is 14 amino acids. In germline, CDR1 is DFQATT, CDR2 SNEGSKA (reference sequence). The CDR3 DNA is TGCAGTGCTCGACCCAAGACACTACTCTATGGCTACACCTTC. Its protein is CSARPKTLLYGYTF.

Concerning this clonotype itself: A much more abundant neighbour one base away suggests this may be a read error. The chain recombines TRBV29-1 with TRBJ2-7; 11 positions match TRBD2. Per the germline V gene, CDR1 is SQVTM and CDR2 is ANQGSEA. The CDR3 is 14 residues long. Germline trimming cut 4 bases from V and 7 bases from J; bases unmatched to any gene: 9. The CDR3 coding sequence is TGCAGCGTTGTAACTAGCGGGGGCCTCAATGAGCAGTACTTC. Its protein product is CSVVTSGGLNEQYF.

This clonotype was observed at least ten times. The CDR3 loop reads CASSLEGSQETQYF. The CDR3 DNA follows: TGCGCCAGCAGCTTGGAGGGGTCCCAAGAGACCCAGTACTTC. J is TRBJ2-5 and V is TRBV5-1, with a possible D match to TRBD1 (5 bases). CDR1 and CDR2 (germline): SGHRS, YFSETQ. The CDR3 has 14 amino acids. V was shortened by 0 bases and J by 1 base, with 7 bases between the two germline ends.

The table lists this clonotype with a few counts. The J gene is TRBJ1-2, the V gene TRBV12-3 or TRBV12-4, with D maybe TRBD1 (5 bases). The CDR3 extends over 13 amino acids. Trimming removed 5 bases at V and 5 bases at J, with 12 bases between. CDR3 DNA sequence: TGTGCCAGCAGTCCCCGGGACTGGTATGGCTACACCTTC. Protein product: CASSPRDWYGYTF.